Below, 26 T cell receptor beta chains from the same sample are listed, as sequenced in a study of graft-versus-host responses after intestinal transplantation. The table came from immunoSEQ multiplex PCR; TCRdb's copy has only in-frame clones and leaves some out. This table has tens of thousands of clones, over 80% appearing once. The material was PBMCs, obtained 1070 days after transplant. The receptors come from a human patient who received an intestinal transplant, so some T cells may come from the graft donor.

V gene TRBV15 combines with J gene TRBJ2-1; 8 nucleotides line up with TRBD2. V was clipped by 5 bases and J by 0 bases; unmatched bases: 6. The CDR3 is made up of 16 amino acids. Germline V gene sequence: CDR1 LNHNV, CDR2 YYDKDF (reference sequence). CDR3: CATSALGGGSYNEQFF. For the CDR3, the DNA is TGTGCCACCAGCGCACTCGGGGGGGGCTCCTACAATGAGCAGTTCTTC.

This clone appeared a single time. The CDR3 nucleotides are TGTGCCAGCAGCGCCGATAGCAATCAGCCCCAGCATTTT. Translation gives CASSADSNQPQHF. The chain has TRBV7-6 and TRBJ1-5; D gene unclear. V lost 5 bases, J lost 0 bases, and 5 bases lay in between. Germline V gene lookup returns CDR1 SGHVS and CDR2 FNYEAQ. This CDR3 has 13 amino acids.

This clone has just one count. The chain couples TRBV19 to TRBJ1-5; D not certain. The germline gives CDR1 LNHDA, CDR2 SQIVND (reference sequence). V lost 3 bases, J lost 3 bases, and 6 bases lay in between. The CDR3 length is 13 residues. In DNA, the CDR3 is TGTGCCAGTAGTATCCTGATCAATCAGCCCCAGCATTTT. Amino acid sequence: CASSILINQPQHF. The entire variable domain, with the rest obtained from reference TRBV19 and TRBJ1-5, is as follows: DGGITQSPKYLFRKEGQNVTLSCEQNLNHDAMYWYRQDPGQGLRLIYYSQIVNDFQKGDIAEGYSVSREKKESFPLTVTSAQKNPTAFYLCASSILINQPQHFGDGTRLSIL.

The rearrangement links TRBV5-4 to TRBJ2-1, with D perhaps given as TRBD1 or TRBD2 (5 bases each). CDR1 is SGHNT and CDR2 is YYREEE in the germline V gene (reference sequence). The CDR3 consists of 14 residues. Trimming shortened V by 0 bases and J by 10 bases, and 14 bases separated the two germline ends. The CDR3, as DNA: TGTGCCAGCAGCTTGGAATTAGGTCGGGGCGAGCAGTTCTTC. Protein sequence: CASSLELGRGEQFF.

The chain recombines TRBV28 with TRBJ1-2; a possible D gene is TRBD1 (5 bases). The CDR3 extends over 12 amino acids. Trimming cost V 3 bases and J 8 bases, with 10 bases left between them. Germline CDR1 MDHEN, CDR2 SYDVKM. The CDR3 DNA is TGTGCCAGCAGTTTGAAGGGGCGCGGCTACACCTTC. Amino acid sequence: CASSLKGRGYTF.

The rearrangement joins TRBV30 to TRBJ1-3, with D unclear. CDR1 is GTSNPN and CDR2 is SVGIG in the germline V gene (reference sequence). The CDR3 is 10 amino acids. V was clipped by 2 bases and J by 8 bases, with 4 bases between them. CDR3 amino acids: CAWSKDTIYF. CDR3 bases: TGTGCCTGGAGTAAGGACACCATATATTTT.

The chain combines TRBV28 with TRBJ1-3; 7 bases match TRBD1. CDR3 length: 16 residues. V was pared by 5 bases and J by 0 bases, with 7 bases of the junction left unmatched. Germline V gene sequence: CDR1 MDHEN, CDR2 SYDVKM. This chain's CDR3 is CASSRGTEPSGNTIYF. CDR3 nucleotide sequence: TGTGCCAGCAGTAGAGGGACAGAACCCTCTGGAAACACCATATATTTT.

V and J are TRBV5-1 and TRBJ2-2; 7 bases match TRBD1. The CDR3 is 14 residues long. The V and J ends lost 4 bases and 3 bases, in that order; junction bases with no gene match: 3. Germline lookup yields CDR1 SGHRS and CDR2 YFSETQ. CDR3 sequence reads: CASSRQGDTGELFF. CDR3 in DNA: TGCGCCAGCAGCCGACAGGGAGACACCGGGGAGCTGTTTTTT.

The rearrangement links TRBV5-1 to TRBJ1-2; 11 nucleotides match TRBD1. This CDR3 contains 14 residues. Germline values: CDR1 SGHRS, CDR2 YFSETQ. After removal of 0 bases from V and 7 bases from J, the junction contained 2 bases not matched to a gene. In nucleotides, the CDR3 is TGCGCCAGCAGCTTGGGGACAGGGGGCGGTGGCTACACCTTC. It specifies CASSLGTGGGGYTF.

The V and J genes are TRBV5-4 and TRBJ2-7; D is perhaps TRBD2 (5 bases). The CDR3 is 14 residues long. Trimming pared 1 base from V and 0 bases from J, leaving 8 bases between. Germline-derived CDR1 and CDR2 are SGHNT and YYREEE (reference sequence). The CDR3 loop is CASSLSGFSYEQYF. CDR3 DNA: TGTGCCAGCAGCTTGTCGGGGTTCTCCTACGAGCAGTACTTC.

The CDR3 nucleotides read TGTGCCAGCAGCAAGGACAGCTACTCCTACGAGCAGTACTTC. Protein: CASSKDSYSYEQYF. This chain joins TRBV5-6 and TRBJ2-7, with a tentative D call TRBD1 (6 bases). CDR1 is SGHDT and CDR2 is YYEEEE in the germline V gene. Between the trimmed V and J ends, which lost 4 bases and 0 bases, there was a span of 11 bases. There are 14 residues in the CDR3.

The chain links TRBV19 to TRBJ2-7, with 10 positions matching TRBD2. Germline-derived CDR1 and CDR2 are LNHDA and SQIVND (reference sequence). The length of the CDR3 is 16 residues. V shed 4 bases, J shed 2 bases, and the junction held 8 bases outside the gene matches. CDR3 in DNA: TGTGCCAGTAGTACCGGTCGGAGCGGGAGGGCCTACGAGCAGTACTTC. This sequence encodes CASSTGRSGRAYEQYF.

The chain recombines TRBV5-1 with TRBJ1-2; tentatively, D is TRBD1 (6 bases). The V and J ends lost 4 bases and 10 bases respectively, with 17 bases between them. The CDR3 spans 13 residues. CDR1 and CDR2 (germline): SGHRS, YFSETQ. DNA for the CDR3: TGCGCCAGCAGCCAGACAGGAAAAACCTCCTACACCTTC. Protein product: CASSQTGKTSYTF.

This rearrangement joins TRBV11-1 to TRBJ2-6; TRBD1 matches 8 bases. The length of the CDR3 is 18 residues. V shed 5 bases, J shed 0 bases, and the junction held 9 bases outside the gene matches. CDR1 is SGHAT and CDR2 is FQDESV in the germline V gene (reference sequence). The CDR3 protein is CASSRNRGANSGANVLTF. CDR3 coding DNA: TGTGCCAGCAGCCGCAACAGGGGGGCGAACTCTGGGGCCAACGTCCTGACTTTC. The complete variable domain, with remaining parts taken from reference TRBV11-1 and TRBJ2-6, reads EAEVAQSPRYKITEKSQAVAFWCDPISGHATLYWYRQILGQGPELLVQFQDESVVDDSQLPKDRFSAERLKGVDSTLKIQPAELGDSAMYLCASSRNRGANSGANVLTFGAGSRLTVL.

This clone was observed a few times. The rearrangement joins TRBV2 to TRBJ2-5; a weak D match, TRBD1 (6 bases). Germline loops: CDR1 SNHLY, CDR2 FYNNEI. V was clipped by 2 bases and J by 5 bases, with 12 bases between them. The length of the CDR3 is 14 residues. CDR3 protein: CASSERQALETQYF. CDR3 in DNA: TGTGCCAGCAGTGAAAGACAGGCTCTTGAGACCCAGTACTTC.

In its sample, this clone was seen once. The chain has TRBV19 and TRBJ2-7; possibly TRBD2 for D (6 bases). This CDR3 is built from 15 residues. The V and J ends lost 5 bases and 0 bases respectively, with 14 bases between them. From germline, CDR1 is LNHDA and CDR2 SQIVND (reference sequence). The CDR3 DNA is TGTGCCAGTAGTCCCGGCGGGGCTCTCTCCTACGAGCAGTACTTC. It encodes CASSPGGALSYEQYF.

The chain has TRBV28 and TRBJ1-1; D gene uncertain. V dropped 5 bases and J dropped 0 bases, with 13 bases sitting between them. The CDR3 is 15 residues long. Per germline, CDR1 MDHEN and CDR2 SYDVKM. In DNA form, the CDR3 reads TGTGCCAGCAGTGACCTCAGACGGATGAACACTGAAGCTTTCTTT. Translation gives CASSDLRRMNTEAFF.

The chain is built from TRBV18 and TRBJ2-7; TRBD2 matches at 7 bases. Germline V lookup: CDR1 KGHSH, CDR2 LQKENI. The CDR3 loop spans 15 amino acids. The J segment lost 2 bases and the V segment lost 3 bases, leaving 7 bases of the junction unmatched. The CDR3 region is CASSPGTTQTYEQYF. The CDR3 nucleotides read TGTGCCAGCTCACCTGGGACTACCCAGACCTACGAGCAGTACTTC.

This rearrangement joins TRBV6-6 to TRBJ1-2; D possibly corresponds to TRBD1 (5 bases). The ends were cut back, 2 bases at V and 4 bases at J, with 11 bases in the middle. CDR1 and CDR2 from the germline V gene are MNHNY and SVGAGI (reference sequence). The CDR3 has 14 amino acids. CDR3 protein: CASSYGGASYGYTF. The CDR3 bases are TGTGCCAGCAGTTACGGAGGGGCGAGCTATGGCTACACCTTC.

The rearrangement links TRBV10-2 to TRBJ2-7, with 12 bases lining up with TRBD2. This CDR3 region has 16 residues. In germline, CDR1 is WSHSY, CDR2 SAAADI. J lost 2 bases, V lost 3 bases, and 5 bases had no gene match. As DNA, the CDR3 is TGCGCCAGCAGTGACCCCCTAGCGGGGGGGCCCTACGAGCAGTACTTC. This codes for CASSDPLAGGPYEQYF.

The gene calls are TRBV11-2 and TRBJ2-5; 8 nucleotides match TRBD1. This CDR3 is built from 14 residues. The germline CDR1 and CDR2 sequences are SGHAT and FQNNGV. V was pared by 3 bases and J by 4 bases, with 4 bases of the junction left unmatched. The CDR3 DNA reads TGTGCCAGCAGCTTCACAGGGGGTGGAGAGACCCAGTACTTC. This encodes CASSFTGGGETQYF.

The chain employs TRBV15 and TRBJ1-6; D gene uncertain. The ends were cut back, 3 bases at V and 9 bases at J, with 9 bases in the middle. Germline V gene data show CDR1 as LNHNV and CDR2 as YYDKDF (reference sequence). CDR3 length: 13 amino acids. The CDR3: CATSRVVGSPLHF. In nucleotides, the CDR3 is TGTGCCACCAGCAGGGTAGTAGGTTCACCCCTCCACTTT.

The chain carries TRBV5-1 and TRBJ2-3; D tentatively fits TRBD1 or TRBD2 (5 bases each). V gave up 4 bases and J gave up 4 bases, with 16 bases separating them. Germline-derived CDR1 and CDR2 are SGHRS and YFSETQ. The CDR3 has 15 residues. CDR3 sequence reads: CASSIDPGRADTQYF. The CDR3 DNA reads TGCGCCAGCAGCATCGACCCGGGGCGCGCAGATACGCAGTATTTT.

This chain joins TRBV5-1 and TRBJ2-5, with D perhaps given as TRBD1 or TRBD2 (5 bases each). Germline assignment: CDR1 SGHRS and CDR2 YFSETQ. The CDR3 sequence is 14 residues long. Deletions cut 10 bases from V and 1 base from J, with 17 bases between. CDR3 protein: CAARRDGRQETQYF. The CDR3 DNA reads as TGCGCCGCCCGCCGGGACGGGCGCCAAGAGACCCAGTACTTC.

The chain combines TRBV29-1 with TRBJ2-7, with 8 bases lining up with TRBD2. Germline V gives CDR1 SQVTM, CDR2 ANQGSEA. V lost 4 bases and J lost 5; bases outside the gene matches: 7. The CDR3 contains 13 residues. CDR3 amino acids: CSVAGGQGNEQYF. In DNA form, the CDR3 reads TGCAGCGTTGCGGGGGGGCAGGGGAACGAGCAGTACTTC.

CDR3 bases: TGTGCCACCAGCAGAGATGGCGCGGCTTTCTTT. Encoded protein: CATSRDGAAFF. This chain connects TRBV15 to TRBJ1-1; no firm D call. V was trimmed by 0 bases and J by 11 bases, leaving 7 bases between them. Germline V gives CDR1 LNHNV, CDR2 YYDKDF (reference sequence). This CDR3 contains 11 residues.